The text below deals with one T cell receptor beta chain. Its specificity is not known. Other DNA sequences in the sample encode the same CDR3. Indicated time point: blood 4 weeks post-SBRT, at nephrectomy. Noted treatment: 15 Gy SBRT to primary tumor, nephrectomy 4 weeks later. Assay used: immunoSEQ multiplex PCR; TCRdb lists only in-frame clones, some missing. Of some 81,000 clones listed, 89% were seen once; the top ten hold about 5.8%. The sample is drawn from a study of radiation and T cells in renal cell carcinoma. Study conclusions and caveats: Pretreatment tumor biopsies were lacking, so baseline clonotypes are unknown. In blood, top tumor clones expanded by 2 weeks, shrinking by 4.

The length of the CDR3 is 14 residues. The V gene lost 0 bases and the J gene lost 0 bases, with 4 bases spanning the gap. Germline V gives CDR1 SGHRS, CDR2 YFSETQ. The J gene is TRBJ1-5, the V gene TRBV5-1; D ambiguous. This sample comprised blood, obtained from a patient whose treatment included radiotherapy and nephrectomy. This sequence originates from a woman in her 70s with renal cell carcinoma. CDR3 sequence (DNA): TGCGCCAGCAGCTTGGACGGTAGCAATCAGCCCCAGCATTTT. It specifies CASSLDGSNQPQHF.